Below, 32 T cell receptor beta chains from the same sample are listed, as sequenced in a study of cytomegalovirus exposure and HLA in healthy donors (dated by TCRdb to about 2017). The library was obtained by the immunoSEQ multiplex PCR assay. For the multiplex PCR, a mixture combining 60 forward primers for TCR Vbeta segments and 13 reverse primers for TCR Jbeta segments was used. TCRdb re-hosts the immuneACCESS table, in-frame sequences only. Its copies lack some clones; in the studies checked, an unresolved V gene accounts for under half of them, and the cause for the rest is not known. The sample contains about 110,000 clones, roughly 80% of them found a single time. The ten largest clones represent roughly a fifth of the sample. The sequencing sample was made of PBMCs. The receptor source for this set is a man aged 25 to 45 in good health and CMV-seropositive.

In this sample, this clone turned up a few times. The chain employs TRBV9 and TRBJ1-1; no clear D gene. V gave up 1 base and J gave up 3 bases, with 10 bases separating them. The CDR3 totals 14 residues. Germline V lookup: CDR1 SGDLS, CDR2 YYNGEE. CDR3: CASSVSQIDTEAFF. CDR3 sequence (DNA): TGTGCCAGCAGCGTAAGCCAAATCGACACTGAAGCTTTCTTT.

The genes are TRBV28 and TRBJ2-5; a weak D match, TRBD1 (5 bases). The closer fit of TRBJ2-7 to the DNA end suggests the J call may be wrong. The germline CDR1 and CDR2 sequences are MDHEN and SYDVKM. The CDR3 has 13 residues. Here the CDR3 DNA reads TGTGCCAGCGGAGACAGTTGGGGCTACGAGCAGTACTTC. This sequence encodes CASGDSWGYEQYF.

The table lists this clone with a count of one. The rearrangement joins TRBV30 to TRBJ2-2; D gene uncertain. The CDR3 is 11 amino acids. V was cut by 0 bases and J by 7 bases, with 3 bases left in between. Germline V gene sequence: CDR1 GTSNPN, CDR2 SVGIG (reference sequence). In nucleotides, the CDR3 is TGTGCCTGGAGTGTACTCGGGGAGCTGTTTTTT. Encoded protein: CAWSVLGELFF.

This chain joins TRBV6-5 and TRBJ2-4, with 12 nucleotides matching TRBD2. Germline V gene data show CDR1 as MNHEY and CDR2 as SVGAGI. This CDR3 has 15 amino acids. V lost 5 bases to trimming and J lost 10 bases; unmatched junction nucleotides: 9. CDR3 protein: CASSLPGLAGVIQYF. CDR3 nucleotides: TGTGCCAGCAGTCTCCCGGGACTAGCGGGTGTTATTCAGTACTTC.

This chain uses TRBV6-5 with TRBJ1-2; D remains ambiguous. Germline V CDR1 and CDR2: MNHEY, SVGAGI. Trimming left V 0 bases short and J 6 bases short, with 8 bases between. The CDR3 loop spans 13 amino acids. The CDR3 here is CASSYSGLNGYTF. As DNA, the CDR3 is TGTGCCAGCAGTTACTCAGGACTGAATGGCTACACCTTC.

In DNA form, the CDR3 reads TGTGCCAGCTCGTTCAGTTCCCAGCCCCAGCATTTT. Translated: CASSFSSQPQHF. The rearrangement joins TRBV18 to TRBJ1-5; D is unclear. V was shortened by 6 bases and J by 7 bases, with 10 bases between the two germline ends. CDR1 is KGHSH, CDR2 LQKENI, per germline. The CDR3 runs to 12 residues.

This chain joins TRBV4-1 and TRBJ2-5; D is possibly TRBD2 (6 bases). The DNA end is more similar to TRBJ2-7, so the J call may be wrong. Germline-derived CDR1 and CDR2 are MGHRA and YSYEKL. CDR3 length: 15 residues. The CDR3 region has the DNA TGCGCCAGCAGCCAAGATGGGCGGGGACTCGACGAGCAGTACTTC. The encoded protein is CASSQDGRGLDEQYF.

This chain uses TRBV5-4 with TRBJ2-7, with a weak D call TRBD1 (6 bases). Trimming cost V 4 bases and J 4 bases, with 15 bases left between them. CDR3 length equals 14 residues. The germline gives CDR1 SGHNT, CDR2 YYREEE (reference sequence). CDR3 sequence (DNA): TGTGCCAGCAGCCTCCCAGGACAGCTGTACGAGCAGTACTTC. It specifies CASSLPGQLYEQYF.

This chain uses TRBV5-1 with TRBJ2-2; no definite D call. Per germline, CDR1 SGHRS and CDR2 YFSETQ. The CDR3 loop spans 16 amino acids. Trimming removed 2 bases at V and 2 bases at J, with 13 bases between. For the CDR3, the DNA is TGCGCCAGCAGCTTTTCTTATCGAGCAAACACCGGGGAGCTGTTTTTT. It specifies CASSFSYRANTGELFF.

The J gene is TRBJ2-1, the V gene TRBV19, with 10 positions matching TRBD2. The CDR3 consists of 15 residues. Looked up from germline, CDR1 is LNHDA and CDR2 is SQIVND (reference sequence). Unmatched junction bases numbered 6, after V lost 2 bases and J lost 8 bases. In DNA form, the CDR3 reads TGTGCCAGTAGTATAAGCGGGAGGGGGTCACATGAGCAGTTCTTC. The encoded protein is CASSISGRGSHEQFF.

The J gene is TRBJ2-5, the V gene TRBV5-1, with 7 bases lining up with TRBD1. The germline CDR1 and CDR2 sequences are SGHRS and YFSETQ. Trimming took 3 bases from V and 5 from J; bases not matched to a gene: 7. The CDR3 is 14 residues long. In DNA form, the CDR3 reads TGCGCCAGCAGCTCTGGACAGGCCTTGGAGACCCAGTACTTC. It encodes CASSSGQALETQYF.

The CDR3 sequence: CASSQADSSYEQYV. The CDR3 DNA reads as TGCGCCAGCAGCCAAGCCGACAGTTCCTACGAGCAGTACGTC. V and J are TRBV4-1 and TRBJ2-7; D is possibly TRBD1 (5 bases). Between the trimmed V and J ends, which lost 1 base and 1 base, there was a span of 8 bases. The germline gives CDR1 MGHRA, CDR2 YSYEKL. The CDR3 is made up of 14 amino acids.

This sequence joins TRBV27 and TRBJ1-2, with TRBD1 matching over 9 bases. V was clipped by 5 bases and J by 5 bases; unmatched bases: 3. The V gene's germline CDR1 is MNHEY and CDR2 SMNVEV (reference sequence). This CDR3 is 13 amino acids long. CDR3 DNA: TGTGCCAGCAGTGTCGGGACAGGGTATGGCTACACCTTC. This codes for CASSVGTGYGYTF.

The genes are TRBV10-2 and TRBJ1-5; 7 nucleotides line up with TRBD1. The CDR3 consists of 15 residues. Germline lookup yields CDR1 WSHSY and CDR2 SAAADI. V trimming: 1 base; J trimming: 9 bases; junction bases outside the gene matches: 9. The CDR3 protein is CASSEFQGGPWPQHF. The CDR3 coding sequence is TGCGCCAGCAGTGAGTTCCAGGGGGGACCCTGGCCCCAGCATTTT.

The CDR3 sequence: CASSTSSYEQYF. The CDR3 DNA sequence: TGTGCCAGCAGTACCAGTTCCTACGAGCAGTACTTC. This chain connects TRBV28 to TRBJ2-7, with D unresolved. Trimming shortened V by 5 bases and J by 1 base, and 6 bases separated the two germline ends. This CDR3 spans 12 amino acids. Looked up from germline, CDR1 is MDHEN and CDR2 is SYDVKM.

The chain couples TRBV28 to TRBJ1-1; 7 nucleotides match TRBD1. V was clipped by 8 bases and J by 3 bases; unmatched bases: 6. This CDR3 spans 13 amino acids. Germline V gene sequence: CDR1 MDHEN, CDR2 SYDVKM. The CDR3 reads CASHRGRYTEAFF. CDR3 bases: TGTGCCAGCCACAGGGGCCGATACACTGAAGCTTTCTTT.

V is TRBV15 and J is TRBJ1-3; no clear D gene. The CDR3 has 16 residues. V was cut by 3 bases and J by 4 bases, with 16 bases left in between. Per the germline V gene, CDR1 is LNHNV and CDR2 is YYDKDF (reference sequence). In DNA, the CDR3 is TGTGCCACCAGCAGGGGCTCCGTGGGTCCGGGAAACACCATATATTTT. Translation gives CATSRGSVGPGNTIYF.

The chain recombines TRBV2 with TRBJ2-1; 7 nucleotides match TRBD1. Germline CDR1 and CDR2: SNHLY and FYNNEI. Germline trimming cut 4 bases from V and 8 bases from J; bases unmatched to any gene: 2. CDR3 length: 12 amino acids. The CDR3 sequence: CASSGTGDEQFF. The DNA of the CDR3 is TGTGCCAGCAGTGGCACAGGGGATGAGCAGTTCTTC.

The chain carries TRBV2 and TRBJ1-1, with D tentatively TRBD1 (5 bases). The V end was cut by 6 bases, the J end by 2 bases, with 13 bases between. Germline CDR1 is SNHLY and CDR2 is FYNNEI. This CDR3 region has 14 residues. Here the CDR3 reads CASRPGTLNTEAFF. DNA of the CDR3: TGTGCCAGCAGACCCGGGACTTTAAACACTGAAGCTTTCTTT.

The rearrangement uses TRBV19 and TRBJ1-3, with D uncertain. The CDR3 length is 15 residues. The V gene lost 1 base and the J gene lost 0 bases, with 7 bases spanning the gap. Germline values: CDR1 LNHDA, CDR2 SQIVND (reference sequence). The CDR3 sequence is CASSIGSSSGNTIYF. DNA of the CDR3: TGTGCCAGTAGTATAGGATCCAGCTCTGGAAACACCATATATTTT.

This clone was detected only once. The V call is TRBV5-5, the J call TRBJ2-7, with 7 bases matching TRBD1. The germline CDR1 and CDR2 sequences are SGHKS and YYEKEE (reference sequence). The CDR3 has 14 amino acids. V shed 2 bases and J 2 bases; nucleotides not matched to a gene: 4. This chain's CDR3 is CASSFTGDPYEQYF. The CDR3 coding sequence is TGTGCCAGCAGCTTCACAGGGGATCCCTACGAGCAGTACTTC.

The V and J genes are TRBV6-5 and TRBJ1-1; TRBD1 might be the D (6 bases). This CDR3 region has 13 residues. V gave up 6 bases and J gave up 7 bases, with 15 bases separating them. From germline, CDR1 is MNHEY and CDR2 SVGAGI. CDR3 residues: CASSLNRAVEAFF. In DNA form, the CDR3 reads TGTGCCAGCAGCCTTAACAGGGCGGTTGAAGCTTTCTTT.

This sequence joins TRBV30 and TRBJ1-4; TRBD1 is a possible D gene (5 bases). This CDR3 contains 14 residues. Trimming cost V 0 bases and J 8 bases, with 13 bases left between them. Germline V CDR1 and CDR2: GTSNPN, SVGIG (reference sequence). CDR3 loop: CAWSVGQGREKLFF. The CDR3 DNA sequence: TGTGCCTGGAGTGTAGGGCAGGGAAGGGAAAAACTGTTTTTT.

This rearrangement joins TRBV4-1 to TRBJ1-5; the D is unclear. Trimming took 6 bases from V and 4 from J, leaving 10 bases between them. Per germline, CDR1 MGHRA and CDR2 YSYEKL. The CDR3 contains 13 residues. The CDR3 loop reads CASRPTRNQPQHF. CDR3 coding DNA: TGCGCCAGCAGACCGACTAGGAATCAGCCCCAGCATTTT.

The chain couples TRBV5-1 to TRBJ2-3, with D possibly matching TRBD1 (5 bases). The germline V gene encodes CDR1 SGHRS and CDR2 YFSETQ. The V end lost 0 bases, the J end lost 3 bases, and 8 bases lay between the germline ends. The CDR3 is 14 amino acids. The CDR3 here is CASSLAQGTDTQYF. CDR3 DNA: TGCGCCAGCAGCTTGGCCCAGGGTACAGATACGCAGTATTTT.

The chain combines TRBV27 with TRBJ2-3; D gene uncertain. The V end lost 1 base, the J end lost 0 bases, and 8 bases lay between the germline ends. The V gene's germline CDR1 is MNHEY and CDR2 SMNVEV (reference sequence). The CDR3 spans 15 residues. Here the CDR3 reads CASSLLAVSTDTQYF. The DNA for the CDR3 is TGTGCCAGCAGTTTATTGGCAGTGAGCACAGATACGCAGTATTTT.

The chain employs TRBV6-1 and TRBJ1-5; D might be TRBD1 (5 bases). The CDR3 extends over 16 amino acids. The V gene lost 0 bases and the J gene lost 7 bases, with 16 bases spanning the gap. Germline CDR1 reads MNHNS; CDR2 reads SASEGT. CDR3 amino acids: CASSEAFVREGQPQHF. The CDR3 DNA follows: TGTGCCAGCAGTGAAGCATTCGTCAGGGAAGGGCAGCCCCAGCATTTT.

The J gene is TRBJ1-2, the V gene TRBV7-9, with unresolved D. Germline V gene lookup returns CDR1 SEHNR and CDR2 FQNEAQ (reference sequence). V dropped 7 bases and J dropped 2 bases, with 5 bases sitting between them. The CDR3 totals 11 residues. CDR3 sequence: CASTQNYGYTF. CDR3 bases: TGTGCCAGCACCCAAAACTATGGCTACACCTTC.

V and J are TRBV28 and TRBJ1-4; 8 bases line up with TRBD1. Trimming cost V 6 bases and J 13 bases; bases outside gene matches: 13. The CDR3 is 14 amino acids. The germline CDR1 and CDR2 sequences are MDHEN and SYDVKM. This CDR3 is CASSLPSDRVGLFF. The CDR3 DNA follows: TGTGCCAGCAGCCTCCCCTCGGACAGGGTTGGACTGTTTTTT.

The rearrangement joins TRBV7-2 to TRBJ2-2; 8 positions agree with TRBD2. Germline V gene lookup returns CDR1 SGHTA and CDR2 FQGNSA. The CDR3 is 16 amino acids. Germline trimming cut 6 bases from V and 6 bases from J; bases unmatched to any gene: 12. The CDR3 coding sequence is TGTGCCAGCAGACCCCCCGGGGGGGCCCCCGCCGGGGAGCTGTTTTTT. This encodes CASRPPGGAPAGELFF.

This chain connects TRBV11-2 to TRBJ2-3; the match to TRBD2 covers 11 bases. V gave up 5 bases and J gave up 0 bases; unmatched junction bases: 4. From germline, CDR1 is SGHAT and CDR2 FQNNGV. This CDR3 comprises 16 residues. The CDR3: CASSPGLADSTDTQYF. The DNA of the CDR3 is TGTGCCAGCAGCCCGGGACTAGCGGATAGCACAGATACGCAGTATTTT.

This clone was counted a few times. This chain joins TRBV28 and TRBJ2-3, with D perhaps TRBD1 (6 bases). V shed 6 bases and J shed 1 base, with 11 bases lying between them. The CDR3 spans 14 residues. Germline V gene sequence: CDR1 MDHEN, CDR2 SYDVKM. Here the CDR3 DNA reads TGTGCCAGCAGCCACAGGGTTGGCACAGATACGCAGTATTTT. Amino acids: CASSHRVGTDTQYF.